This TCR beta chain comes out of a study of blood T cell repertoires in COVID-19. The wider study: Sites in the United States, Italy and Spain provided acute and convalescent COVID-19 samples. In each case, the material was cDNA or gDNA derived from T cells, B-cell-depleted T cells, or PBMCs.

Trimming left V 5 bases short and J 2 bases short, with 19 bases between. CDR1 and CDR2 (germline): SGHVS, FNYEAQ. CDR3 size: 17 residues. Clones were read by immunoSEQ multiplex PCR, and TCRdb kept only the in-frame ones, dropping some. Here the sample spans 250,000 to 300,000 clones, roughly 85% being singletons. The material sequenced was peripheral blood. The clonotype was recovered from a man in his sixties who had recovered from COVID-19. This sequence joins TRBV7-6 and TRBJ2-1; D may be TRBD2 (5 bases). Here the CDR3 reads CASSLGPLAPPYNEQFF. DNA of the CDR3: TGTGCCAGCAGCCTCGGACCTCTAGCTCCTCCCTACAATGAGCAGTTCTTC.